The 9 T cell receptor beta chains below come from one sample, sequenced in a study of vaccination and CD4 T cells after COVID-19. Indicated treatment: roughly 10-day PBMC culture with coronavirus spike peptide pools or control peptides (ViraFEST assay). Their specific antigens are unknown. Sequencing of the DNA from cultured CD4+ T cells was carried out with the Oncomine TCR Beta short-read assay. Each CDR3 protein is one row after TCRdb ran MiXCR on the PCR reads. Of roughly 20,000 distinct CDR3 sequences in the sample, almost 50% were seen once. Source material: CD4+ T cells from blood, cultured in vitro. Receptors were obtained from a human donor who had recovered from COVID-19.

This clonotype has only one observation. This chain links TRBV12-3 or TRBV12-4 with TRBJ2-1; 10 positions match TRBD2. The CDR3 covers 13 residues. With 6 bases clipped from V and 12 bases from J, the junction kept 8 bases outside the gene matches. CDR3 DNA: TGTGCCAGCAGAACGGCTAGCGGGAGAACGCAGTTCTTC. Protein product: CASRTASGRTQFF.

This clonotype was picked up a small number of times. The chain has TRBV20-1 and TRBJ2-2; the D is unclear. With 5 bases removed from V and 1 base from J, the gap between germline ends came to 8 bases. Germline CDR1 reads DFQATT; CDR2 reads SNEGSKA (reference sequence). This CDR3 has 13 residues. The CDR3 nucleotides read TGCAGTGCTCCCGGTCAGAACACCGGGGAGCTGTTTTTT. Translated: CSAPGQNTGELFF.

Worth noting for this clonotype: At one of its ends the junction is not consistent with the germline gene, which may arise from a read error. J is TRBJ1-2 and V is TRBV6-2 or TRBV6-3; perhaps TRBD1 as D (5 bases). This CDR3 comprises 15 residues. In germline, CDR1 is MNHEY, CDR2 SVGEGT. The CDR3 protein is CASSDSGSRRSGYTF. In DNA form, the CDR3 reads TGTGCCAGCAGTGACTCAGGGAGCCGGAGGAGTGGCTACACCTTC.

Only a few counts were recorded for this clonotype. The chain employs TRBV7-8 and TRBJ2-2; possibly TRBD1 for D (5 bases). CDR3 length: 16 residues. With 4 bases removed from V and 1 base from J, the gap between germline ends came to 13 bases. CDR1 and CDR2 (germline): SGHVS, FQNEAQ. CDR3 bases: TGTGCCAGCAGCTCCACAGACAGAGGGAACACCGGGGAGCTGTTTTTT. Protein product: CASSSTDRGNTGELFF.

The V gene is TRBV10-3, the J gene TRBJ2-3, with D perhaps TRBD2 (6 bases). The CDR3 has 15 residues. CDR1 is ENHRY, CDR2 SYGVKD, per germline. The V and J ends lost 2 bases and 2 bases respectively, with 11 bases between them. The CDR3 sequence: CAISETSMYTDTQYF. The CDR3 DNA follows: TGTGCCATCAGTGAGACTAGCATGTACACAGATACGCAGTATTTT.

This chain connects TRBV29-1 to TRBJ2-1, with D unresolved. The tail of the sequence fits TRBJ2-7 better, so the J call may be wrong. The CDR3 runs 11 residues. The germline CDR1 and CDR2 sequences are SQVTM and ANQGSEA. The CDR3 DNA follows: TGCAGCGCCACGCTAGAGTACGAGCAGTACTTC. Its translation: CSATLEYEQYF.

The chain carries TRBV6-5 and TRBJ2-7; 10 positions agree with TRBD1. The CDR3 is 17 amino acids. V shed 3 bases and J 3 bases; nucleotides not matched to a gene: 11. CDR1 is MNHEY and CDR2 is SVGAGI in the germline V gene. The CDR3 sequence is CASSYSAPGQGHYEQYF. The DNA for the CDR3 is TGTGCCAGCAGTTATTCAGCGCCGGGACAGGGGCACTACGAGCAGTACTTC.

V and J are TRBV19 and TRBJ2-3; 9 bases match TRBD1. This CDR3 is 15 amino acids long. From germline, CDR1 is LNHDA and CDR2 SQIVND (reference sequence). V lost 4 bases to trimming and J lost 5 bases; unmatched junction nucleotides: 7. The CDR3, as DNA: TGTGCCAGTAGTAGAGAGGACAGGGGCGGAGATACGCAGTATTTT. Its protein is CASSREDRGGDTQYF.

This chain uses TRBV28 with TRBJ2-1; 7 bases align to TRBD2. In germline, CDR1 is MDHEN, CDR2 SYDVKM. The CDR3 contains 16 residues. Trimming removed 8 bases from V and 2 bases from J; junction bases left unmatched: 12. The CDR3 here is CASLKMRAGTYNEQFF. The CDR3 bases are TGTGCCAGCCTGAAAATGAGAGCGGGAACCTACAATGAGCAGTTCTTC.